The clone carrying this T cell receptor (beta chain) was observed a few times. Its target is unknown. These data originate in a study of T-cell reconstitution after alpha-beta-depleted transplantation in children. Study findings and constraints: Reportedly, alpha-beta T cells present about two months post-transplant originated from several hundred expanded clones of graft origin. Recipient T cells and thymic progenitors that survived were the source of the high TCRbeta diversity seen at day 60 in some patients. T cells produced anew were the main source of T-cell counts and diversity one year after transplant.

The TCRbeta library incorporated unique molecular identifiers. Each CDR3 protein is one row after TCRdb ran MiXCR on the PCR reads. This table holds 65,000 to 70,000 distinct CDR3 sequences, roughly 4.5% found once. The sequenced sample was PBMCs, mostly from graft donor cells, obtained 180 days after TCRalphabeta/CD19-depleted stem cell transplant. This receptor was taken from a boy under two years old who had a stem cell transplant for acute myeloid leukemia, so the T cells may come from the graft donor.

CDR3 amino acids: CASSFLGAQGGQGNQPQHF. The CDR3 nucleotides read TGTGCCAGCAGCTTTTTGGGGGCGCAGGGTGGACAAGGCAATCAGCCCCAGCATTTT. This chain connects TRBV5-6 to TRBJ1-5, with a tentative D call TRBD1 (6 bases). The CDR3 spans 19 residues. V shed 2 bases and J shed 2 bases, with 23 bases lying between them. CDR1 is SGHDT, CDR2 YYEEEE, per germline.